This T cell receptor beta chain was documented in a study of human T cells and chemical hapten exposure. At the level of the study: Diphenylcyclopropenone, dosed weekly to the scalp, was given to patients throughout the roughly 25-week study.

TCRdb processed the RACE reads anew with MiXCR; each CDR3 protein has one entry. The sample includes 70,000 to 95,000 distinct CDR3 sequences, less than 8% of them seen just once. Stated time point: patch test 2, 6 weeks after DPC sensitization. The treatment here: therapeutic diphenylcyclopropenone sensitization with weekly scalp DPC. This CDR3 region has 13 residues. V lost 6 bases, J lost 4 bases, and 6 bases stayed unmatched. Germline V gene lookup returns CDR1 SQVTM and CDR2 ANQGSEA. V and J are TRBV29-1 and TRBJ1-5; 7 bases are a match to TRBD1. This specimen was whole blood, taken in connection with sensitization to the hapten diphenylcyclopropenone (DPC). The TCR sequence derives from a woman aged 25 to 39 with alopecia areata. Some clones in this sample may be carry-over from other donors' samples. The CDR3 loop reads CSVRDSPNQPQHF. DNA of the CDR3: TGCAGCGTCCGGGACAGTCCAAATCAGCCCCAGCATTTT.